This TCR beta chain was sequenced for a study of blood T cells in healthy people across ages. Background on the study: About one barcoded beta molecule per two T cells came from capture by template switching.

To note about this clonotype: Its antigen remains unknown.

The second PCR ran about 6 to 12 cycles with a sample-barcoded 5' primer and J-beta primers. The study obtained at least 2.5 million CDR3-containing paired-end reads from every sample. TCRdb re-derived calls from the 5' RACE reads in MiXCR, one entry per CDR3 protein. The sample records 1.5 million or so distinct CDR3 sequences, about 43% being singletons. Every donor provided 8.5 to 10 milliliters of peripheral blood. V dropped 5 bases and J dropped 10 bases, with 18 bases sitting between them. Germline V CDR1 and CDR2: SEHNR, FQNEAQ (reference sequence). The CDR3 covers 15 residues. The study, taken as a whole, reports: Considered underestimates were the diversity estimates obtained from one million T cells.

This TCR came from a young woman in good health. The sample comprised blood. This chain joins TRBV7-9 and TRBJ1-6, with a possible D match to TRBD1 (6 bases). The DNA of the CDR3 is TGTGCCAGCAGCGCCCCAACAGGGCGCCCATCACCCCTCCACTTT. It is translated as CASSAPTGRPSPLHF.